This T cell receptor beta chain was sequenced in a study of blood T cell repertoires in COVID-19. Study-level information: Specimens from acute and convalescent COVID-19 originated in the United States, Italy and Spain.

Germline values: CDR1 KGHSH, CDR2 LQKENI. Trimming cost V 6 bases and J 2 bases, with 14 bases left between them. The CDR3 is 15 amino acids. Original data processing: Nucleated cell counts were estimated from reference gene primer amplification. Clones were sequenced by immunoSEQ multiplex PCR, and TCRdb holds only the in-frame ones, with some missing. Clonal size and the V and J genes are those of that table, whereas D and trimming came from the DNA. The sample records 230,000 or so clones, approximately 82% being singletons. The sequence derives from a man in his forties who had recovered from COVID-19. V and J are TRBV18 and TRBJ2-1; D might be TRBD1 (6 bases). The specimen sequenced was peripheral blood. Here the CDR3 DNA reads TGTGCCAGCTCTCCGAGGGGGTTACCCTACAATGAGCAGTTCTTC. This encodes CASSPRGLPYNEQFF.